This record covers a single T cell receptor beta chain. Its matching antigen is unknown. This record belongs to a study of T cell responses to AZD1222 COVID-19 vaccine. General study results and limits: Scientists sampled the repertoires only once the peak T cell response had passed. Nearly half of spike-specific TCRs reportedly go after variant regions that carry no mutations. Distributed over spike, vaccine-associated CD4 TCRs predominated at 160-218 and 743-854. White British people made up most donors, females outnumbered males, and clonal diversity was possibly underestimated.

The protocol was immunoSEQ multiplex PCR, while the TCRdb copy is restricted to in-frame clones and leaves out a portion. The sample comprises some 150,000 clones, about 92% of which are singletons, and 1.5% to 2% rests with the top ten. The J segment lost 2 bases and the V segment lost 5 bases, leaving 6 bases of the junction unmatched. The CDR3 runs 14 residues. Germline V gene data show CDR1 as SGDLS and CDR2 as YYNGEE. This chain connects TRBV9 to TRBJ2-7, with 8 positions matching TRBD1. The sample consisted of peripheral blood, taken on day 0 of AZD1222 vaccination. This sequence was found in an adult in good health. The CDR3 protein is CASSLTGDPYEQYF. CDR3 bases: TGTGCCAGCAGTTTGACAGGGGACCCCTACGAGCAGTACTTC. Full variable domain (outside the CDR3, taken from reference TRBV9 and TRBJ2-7): DSGVTQTPKHLITATGQRVTLRCSPRSGDLSVYWYQQSLDQGLQFLIQYYNGEERAKGNILERFSAQQFPDLHSELNLSSLELGDSALYFCASSLTGDPYEQYFGPGTRLTVT.